The 2 T cell receptor beta chains given below trace back to one sample, sequenced in a study of T cells in localized non-small cell lung cancer. The repertoire was sequenced with immunoSEQ multiplex PCR; TCRdb's copy has only in-frame clones and lacks some. Here the sample spans approximately 28,000 clones, about 90% being singletons. The material was peripheral blood mononuclear cells, obtained before any cancer treatment. The receptor set was obtained from a woman aged 40-69 years with stage III lung adenocarcinoma.

V usage is TRBV5-4 and J usage is TRBJ1-3; D call uncertain. This CDR3 is 17 amino acids long. Germline CDR1 is SGHNT and CDR2 is YYREEE (reference sequence). Trimming stripped 0 bases from V and 0 bases from J, with 13 bases between. The CDR3 DNA reads TGTGCCAGCAGCTTGGTAACTTCGGGAACCTCTGGAAACACCATATATTTT. It encodes CASSLVTSGTSGNTIYF.

V usage is TRBV30 and J usage is TRBJ2-3; the match to TRBD2 covers 10 bases. With V trimmed by 0 bases and J by 0 bases, 12 bases remained unmatched. The CDR3 has 19 residues. Germline CDR1 is GTSNPN and CDR2 is SVGIG (reference sequence). CDR3 nucleotide sequence: TGTGCCTGGAGTGTATACCCCTTTACTAGCGGGGTTAGCACAGATACGCAGTATTTT. It specifies CAWSVYPFTSGVSTDTQYF.